This entry concerns a single T cell receptor beta chain. The source of the sample is a study of OX40 agonist ivuxolimab in advanced cancers. Using immunoSEQ multiplex PCR, the repertoire was profiled, and TCRdb retains in-frame clones only, with some absent. The sample lists around 64,000 clones, about four fifths occurring once. CDR3 length: 13 residues. CDR1 and CDR2 from the germline V gene are SGHNT and YYREEE (reference sequence). V lost 0 bases and J lost 6, with 9 bases in between. The specimen comprised CD4+ or CD8+ T cells sorted from blood, sampled in a trial of the OX40 agonist ivuxolimab. The chain uses TRBV5-4 and TRBJ1-2; possible D gene TRBD1, 6 bases. The sequence came from an adult with an advanced solid tumor such as melanoma, head and neck, liver or kidney cancer. The CDR3 DNA reads as TGTGCCAGCAGCTTGGGGGGGCGCGATGGCTACACCTTC. Translation: CASSLGGRDGYTF.